This paragraph covers one T cell receptor beta chain sequence. The data derive from a study of blood T cell repertoires in COVID-19. Whole-study context: Italy, Spain and the United States were the sources of the convalescent and acute COVID-19 samples. PBMCs, B-cell-depleted T cells, or T cells were the source of the cDNA or gDNA that made up the material.

Original handling: The authors estimated nucleated cell counts from reference gene primer amplification. The repertoire was sequenced with immunoSEQ multiplex PCR; TCRdb's copy has only in-frame clones and lacks some. The DNA gave D and trimming, while V, J and clone size come from that table. Among about 94,000 clones listed, more than 75% were seen once. Trimming pared 5 bases from V and 0 bases from J, leaving 17 bases between. The CDR3 has 16 amino acids. CDR1 and CDR2 from the germline V gene are SGHAT and FQDESV (reference sequence). The origin of this receptor is a human donor with acute or convalescent COVID-19. The donor label of this sample is uncertain. Specimen: peripheral blood. This chain connects TRBV11-1 to TRBJ2-7, with D perhaps matching TRBD2 (6 bases). CDR3 bases: TGTGCCAGCAGCAACACTCGGGACTCTTCCTCCTACGAGCAGTACTTC. This sequence encodes CASSNTRDSSSYEQYF.